The rows below give T cell receptor beta chains drawn from one sample of a study of cytomegalovirus exposure and HLA in healthy donors. The repertoire was sequenced with immunoSEQ multiplex PCR; TCRdb's copy has only in-frame clones and lacks some. The sample carries approximately 160,000 clones, roughly 70% recorded once. Specimen: PBMCs. All receptors derive from a woman aged 40 to 55 in good health and CMV-seropositive. Both conserved end residues are trimmed from each CDR3.

v_gene,CDR3aa
TRBV4-1,ASSRDSSNTEAF
TRBV5-1,ASSLVLAGVGELF
TRBV6-4,ASSWTGTGGYNEQF
TRBV28,ASSFSLSKAF
TRBV27,ASSLGGSRYEQY
TRBV21-1,ASISGSTLVSDTEAF
TRBV19,ASSIFPGRGNSPLN
TRBV7-2,ASSFRLAGTNTGELF
TRBV10-1,ASKRDEVGGLSSYEQY
TRBV7-9,ATWDRENIQY
TRBV28,ASKYSSAGGYSADTQY
TRBV10-3,AISEQGRSEKLF
TRBV6-6,ASTLQGYPSTEAF
TRBV28,ATSQVATNEKLF
TRBV9,ASSRPGQNQPQH
TRBV27,ASSLLGDSSGANVLT